Below are 24 T cell receptor beta chains sequenced from a single sample in a study of cytomegalovirus exposure and HLA in healthy donors. Primers for the PCR totalled 60 Vbeta and 13 Jbeta. Data came from immunoSEQ multiplex PCR; TCRdb stores just in-frame clones and leaves some out. This table has roughly 160,000 clones, around four fifths appearing once. The sample consisted of PBMCs. All receptors come from a boy younger than 10 in good health and CMV-seronegative.

The chain recombines TRBV6-5 with TRBJ2-3; D unclear. This CDR3 comprises 14 residues. CDR1 is MNHEY and CDR2 is SVGAGI in the germline V gene. V shed 1 base and J shed 3 bases, with 8 bases lying between them. CDR3 sequence (DNA): TGTGCCAGCAGTTACTACAGTTCTACAGATACGCAGTATTTT. It translates to CASSYYSSTDTQYF.

This sequence joins TRBV19 and TRBJ2-2, with TRBD2 matching 9 bases. This CDR3 region has 14 residues. J lost 6 bases, V lost 7 bases, and 6 bases had no gene match. The germline CDR1 and CDR2 sequences are LNHDA and SQIVND (reference sequence). CDR3 sequence reads: CASNKAGGPGELFF. CDR3 DNA: TGTGCCAGTAACAAAGCGGGAGGCCCCGGGGAGCTGTTTTTT.

Remarks on this clone: Within the sample, other DNA sequences also encode this same CDR3. The V and J genes are TRBV5-1 and TRBJ1-1; D unclear. Trimming shortened V by 5 bases and J by 4 bases, and 15 bases separated the two germline ends. CDR3 length equals 14 residues. CDR1 is SGHRS and CDR2 is YFSETQ in the germline V gene. The CDR3 loop is CASSLAGSGTEAFF. CDR3 sequence (DNA): TGCGCCAGCAGTCTAGCGGGGTCGGGCACTGAAGCTTTCTTT.

The chain combines TRBV19 with TRBJ1-1; the match to TRBD1 covers 11 bases. CDR3 length: 14 residues. The germline CDR1 and CDR2 sequences are LNHDA and SQIVND (reference sequence). V lost 3 bases and J lost 5; bases outside the gene matches: 2. CDR3 DNA sequence: TGTGCCAGTAGTATTGGGACAGGGGGAACTGAAGCTTTCTTT. It specifies CASSIGTGGTEAFF.

This chain connects TRBV6-5 to TRBJ2-3; D perhaps matches TRBD2 (5 bases). This CDR3 has 15 amino acids. V lost 0 bases to trimming and J lost 5 bases, with 12 bases between them. Germline V gene sequence: CDR1 MNHEY, CDR2 SVGAGI. CDR3 sequence (DNA): TGTGCCAGCAGTTACTCGAACCGGGGTAGAGATACGCAGTATTTT. Encoded protein: CASSYSNRGRDTQYF.

This clone occurred once. This chain's CDR3 is CASSLNSGKYTGELFF. Here the CDR3 DNA reads TGCGCCAGCAGCTTGAACAGCGGGAAGTACACCGGGGAGCTGTTTTTT. The gene calls are TRBV5-1 and TRBJ2-2, with 7 bases that match TRBD2. The germline V gene has CDR1 SGHRS and CDR2 YFSETQ. This CDR3 has 16 amino acids. V shed 1 base and J 3 bases; nucleotides not matched to a gene: 6.

For the CDR3, the DNA is TGTGCCAGCAGCCGGGACTATAACTACGAGCAGTACTTC. Amino acid sequence: CASSRDYNYEQYF. J is TRBJ2-7 and V is TRBV7-9; 7 bases agree with TRBD2. The CDR3 extends over 13 amino acids. V shed 5 bases, J shed 3 bases, and the junction held 4 bases outside the gene matches. From germline, CDR1 is SEHNR and CDR2 FQNEAQ (reference sequence).

V usage is TRBV6-5 and J usage is TRBJ1-2; D uncertain. The CDR3 contains 14 residues. V shed 2 bases and J shed 1 base, with 8 bases lying between them. Germline lookup yields CDR1 MNHEY and CDR2 SVGAGI. The CDR3 nucleotides are TGTGCCAGCAGTTACGCCGGGATTAACTATGGCTACACCTTC. This translates into CASSYAGINYGYTF.

The V gene is TRBV5-6, the J gene TRBJ2-5; D remains ambiguous. CDR1 and CDR2 (germline): SGHDT, YYEEEE. V gave up 0 bases and J gave up 9 bases, with 12 bases separating them. The CDR3 runs 13 residues. CDR3: CASSLAGSVAQYF. The CDR3 nucleotides read TGTGCCAGCAGCTTGGCCGGGTCCGTGGCCCAGTACTTC.

The chain combines TRBV7-2 with TRBJ2-2; 12 nucleotides agree with TRBD2. The V gene's germline CDR1 is SGHTA and CDR2 FQGNSA. The trim removed 3 bases at V and 0 bases at J, leaving 2 bases unmatched. The length of the CDR3 is 17 residues. The CDR3 region is CASSLLAGGPNTGELFF. CDR3 DNA: TGTGCCAGCAGCTTGCTAGCGGGGGGGCCGAACACCGGGGAGCTGTTTTTT.

CDR3 sequence reads: CASSLGFPGGPGGNEQFF. As DNA, the CDR3 is TGTGCCAGCAGCTTAGGGTTCCCGGGAGGGCCAGGGGGCAATGAGCAGTTCTTC. This chain links TRBV11-3 with TRBJ2-1; D is perhaps TRBD2 (8 bases). This CDR3 spans 18 amino acids. Germline V gives CDR1 SGHNT, CDR2 YENEEA. V was shortened by 1 base and J by 6 bases, with 22 bases between the two germline ends.

As concerns this clone: A read error may produce the germline difference seen at one junction end. This chain uses TRBV7-9 with TRBJ2-1; weak D call: TRBD2 (6 bases). This CDR3 has 15 amino acids. Germline V gene lookup returns CDR1 SEHNR and CDR2 FQNEAQ (reference sequence). CDR3 sequence reads: CSSSPTRYGAGEQFF. As DNA, the CDR3 is TGTTCCAGCAGCCCGACTAGGTACGGTGCGGGTGAGCAGTTCTTC.

This chain connects TRBV6-5 to TRBJ2-1; D remains ambiguous. Germline CDR1 MNHEY, CDR2 SVGAGI. V was trimmed by 6 bases and J by 11 bases, leaving 17 bases between them. The CDR3 totals 13 residues. CDR3 loop: CASRTSTAFKQFF. CDR3 DNA sequence: TGTGCCAGCAGAACGTCGACTGCTTTCAAGCAGTTCTTC.

In this sample, this clone turned up a few times. The gene calls are TRBV5-1 and TRBJ1-5, with D perhaps matching TRBD1 (5 bases). Trimming took off 1 base at V and 0 bases at J, with 23 bases between the two ends. The CDR3 spans 20 residues. The germline V gene has CDR1 SGHRS and CDR2 YFSETQ. CDR3 region: CASSLLLSGRAFGSNQPQHF. CDR3 nucleotide sequence: TGCGCCAGCAGCTTGCTCCTTAGTGGCAGGGCATTCGGTAGCAATCAGCCCCAGCATTTT.

J is TRBJ1-2 and V is TRBV6-5; the D gene is possibly TRBD1 (5 bases). CDR3 length: 16 residues. Between the trimmed V and J ends, which lost 1 base and 1 base, there was a span of 13 bases. The germline gives CDR1 MNHEY, CDR2 SVGAGI. CDR3 region: CASSYLDTGGNYGYTF. In DNA, the CDR3 is TGTGCCAGCAGTTACTTAGACACGGGGGGTAACTATGGCTACACCTTC.

This clone was counted a single time. The chain recombines TRBV7-2 with TRBJ1-6; D gene ambiguous. The V end lost 1 base, the J end lost 6 bases, and 10 bases lay between the germline ends. Germline V gives CDR1 SGHTA, CDR2 FQGNSA. This CDR3 contains 15 residues. Here the CDR3 reads CASSLEGGSNSPLHF. CDR3 nucleotides: TGTGCCAGCAGCTTAGAGGGCGGGTCTAATTCACCCCTCCACTTT.

The gene calls are TRBV6-1 and TRBJ2-3; TRBD2 matches at 7 bases. Germline V lookup: CDR1 MNHNS, CDR2 SASEGT. After removal of 7 bases from V and 5 bases from J, the junction contained 3 bases not matched to a gene. The CDR3 spans 12 residues. The CDR3: CASTPGGDTQYF. The CDR3 DNA follows: TGTGCCAGCACCCCGGGGGGAGATACGCAGTATTTT.

The V gene is TRBV7-9, the J gene TRBJ2-5; a possible D gene is TRBD2 (6 bases). The CDR3 loop spans 15 amino acids. The germline V gene has CDR1 SEHNR and CDR2 FQNEAQ (reference sequence). Deletions cut 5 bases from V and 1 base from J, with 14 bases between. This CDR3 reads CASSPSGFLQETQYF. The CDR3 DNA is TGTGCCAGCAGCCCAAGCGGGTTTCTCCAAGAGACCCAGTACTTC.

The CDR3 DNA sequence: TGTGCCAGCAGCTCCCGGAAGGGACTAGCGGGATTTATCACCGGGGAGCTGTTTTTT. Encoded protein: CASSSRKGLAGFITGELFF. The genes are TRBV5-6 and TRBJ2-2; 13 bases match TRBD2. This CDR3 spans 19 amino acids. Germline values: CDR1 SGHDT, CDR2 YYEEEE. The J segment lost 4 bases and the V segment lost 3 bases, leaving 12 bases of the junction unmatched. Combining the CDR3 with reference TRBV5-6 and TRBJ2-2 gives the whole variable domain DAGVTQSPTHLIKTRGQQVTLRCSPKSGHDTVSWYQQALGQGPQFIFQYYEEEERQRGNFPDRFSGHQFPNYSSELNVNALLLGDSALYLCASSSRKGLAGFITGELFFGEGSRLTVL.

Details on this clone: Mismatch with germline at one junction end may stem from a read error. The chain carries TRBV6-5 and TRBJ2-6; tentative D call: TRBD1 (5 bases). Germline CDR1 MNHEY, CDR2 SVGAGI. The CDR3 length is 15 residues. Written as DNA, the CDR3 is TGTGCCAGCAGTTCCAGTCTCTCTGGGGCCAACGGCCTGACTTTC. It yields the protein CASSSSLSGANGLTF.

The rearrangement uses TRBV9 and TRBJ2-1; 8 bases map to TRBD2. V shed 2 bases and J 0 bases; nucleotides not matched to a gene: 4. The CDR3 spans 16 residues. Looked up from germline, CDR1 is SGDLS and CDR2 is YYNGEE. The CDR3 DNA sequence: TGTGCCAGCAGCGTTAGCGGGACGAGCTCCTACAATGAGCAGTTCTTC. It codes for CASSVSGTSSYNEQFF.

The chain couples TRBV11-2 to TRBJ2-7, with D maybe TRBD1 (6 bases). The CDR3 is 12 amino acids. The germline gives CDR1 SGHAT, CDR2 FQNNGV. The ends were cut back, 4 bases at V and 7 bases at J, with 11 bases in the middle. Here the CDR3 DNA reads TGTGCCAGCAGCTACAGGGTTGAGGAGCAGTACTTC. Amino acid sequence: CASSYRVEEQYF.

The V and J genes are TRBV11-1 and TRBJ1-1, with 10 bases matching TRBD1. CDR3 length: 16 amino acids. Germline values: CDR1 SGHAT, CDR2 FQDESV (reference sequence). The V segment lost 4 bases and the J segment 1 base; nucleotides outside the gene matches: 6. CDR3 loop: CASSSAGTGANTEAFF. CDR3 DNA sequence: TGTGCCAGCAGCTCCGCCGGGACAGGGGCGAACACTGAAGCTTTCTTT.

The rearrangement joins TRBV6-1 to TRBJ2-1; no clear D gene. V was shortened by 2 bases and J by 0 bases, with 8 bases between the two germline ends. The CDR3 has 15 residues. Germline CDR1 and CDR2: MNHNS and SASEGT. As DNA, the CDR3 is TGTGCCAGCAGTGAACAGGTGGACTCCTACAATGAGCAGTTCTTC. This translates into CASSEQVDSYNEQFF.